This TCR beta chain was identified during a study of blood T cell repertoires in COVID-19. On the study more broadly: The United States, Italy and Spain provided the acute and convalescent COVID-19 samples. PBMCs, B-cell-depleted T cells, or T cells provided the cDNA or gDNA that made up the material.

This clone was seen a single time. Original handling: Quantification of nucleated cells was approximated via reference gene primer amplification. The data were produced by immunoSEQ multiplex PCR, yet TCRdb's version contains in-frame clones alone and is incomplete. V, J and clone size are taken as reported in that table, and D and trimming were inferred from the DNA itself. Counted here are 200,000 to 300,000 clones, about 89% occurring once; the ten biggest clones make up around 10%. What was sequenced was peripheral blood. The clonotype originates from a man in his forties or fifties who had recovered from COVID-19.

In nucleotides, the CDR3 is TGTGCCATCAGTGAGTCGGGGGGGTACCTTGAAAAACTGTTTTTT. As protein: CAISESGGYLEKLFF. The V call is TRBV10-3, the J call TRBJ1-4, with D perhaps TRBD1 (5 bases). CDR3 length: 15 residues. The ends were cut back, 0 bases at V and 7 bases at J, with 12 bases in the middle. The germline CDR1 and CDR2 sequences are ENHRY and SYGVKD.